The sample holds a few counts of the clone carrying this T cell receptor beta chain. This CDR3 spans 16 amino acids. Trimming removed 2 bases from V and 7 bases from J; junction bases left unmatched: 8. The germline V gene encodes CDR1 MNHEY and CDR2 SVGAGI. This sample is part of a study of regulatory T cells in long-lasting Graves disease. To make TCR beta libraries, researchers used iRepertoire HTBI primers and Arm-PCR of CDR3 regions. TCRdb analysed the multiplex PCR reads with MiXCR anew, one entry per CDR3 protein. The data contain about 290,000 distinct CDR3 sequences, around a fifth of them singletons. Time point defined: persistent/refractory GD, antithyroid drugs over 5 years with positive TRAb. With RNA extracted from PBMCs as input, the TCR library was made.

The rearrangement joins TRBV6-5 to TRBJ2-2; the match to TRBD1 covers 9 bases. This specimen consisted of peripheral blood mononuclear cells (PBMCs), obtained when the disease was refractory, from a patient treated with antithyroid drugs. The TCR originated in a female donor with Graves disease. The CDR3 region is CASSYNTGGGIGELFF. CDR3 DNA: TGTGCCAGCAGTTACAATACAGGGGGCGGAATCGGGGAGCTGTTTTTT.